Below, one T cell receptor beta chain is given with its context. Its specificity is not known. This sample was taken from a study of OX40 agonist ivuxolimab in advanced cancers. Whole-study context: From roughly 20 to 90 years was the age range, with a mean of roughly 59 years, and over 80% were male. The study, taken as a whole, reports: There was clonal expansion of CD4+ and CD8+ blood T cells by week 6 at 0.1 to 3.0 mg/kg.

The V end was cut by 7 bases, the J end by 0 bases, with 10 bases between. Germline V lookup: CDR1 SGHRS, CDR2 YFSETQ. The CDR3 is 13 amino acids. Sequenced by immunoSEQ multiplex PCR; TCRdb stores in-frame clones only, minus some. The sample has 60,000 or so clones, 80% to 90% seen once. On cycle 4 day 1 and cycle 7 day 1, as well as at baseline, blood was sampled. The rearrangement joins TRBV5-1 to TRBJ2-5; D gene uncertain. This sample comprised CD4+ or CD8+ T cells sorted from blood, obtained in a trial of the OX40 agonist ivuxolimab. The receptor comes from an adult with an advanced solid tumor such as melanoma, head and neck, liver or kidney cancer. The CDR3 region has the DNA TGCGCCAGCGGGGTATCGTACCAAGAGACCCAGTACTTC. It translates to CASGVSYQETQYF.